This T cell receptor beta chain was found in a study of cytomegalovirus exposure and HLA in healthy donors. The study's findings and limits: Investigators reported 150 to 200 TCR beta chains as tied to cytomegalovirus.

Here immunoSEQ multiplex PCR was the method, and the copy in TCRdb shows in-frame clones only, minus some. There are about 73,000 clones in the sample; 95% occur only once, and approximately 3.5% lies in the top ten. Note on this clone: Its antigen is as yet unknown.

The donors were in the roughly 110-subject validation cohort; that cohort was separate from the approximately 670-subject first cohort. This TCR came from a man younger than 35 in good health and CMV-seronegative. Material: PBMCs.

The CDR3 region is CASSVVAGMNTEAFF. DNA of the CDR3: TGTGCCAGCAGCGTAGTGGCAGGAATGAACACTGAAGCTTTCTTT. The chain links TRBV9 to TRBJ1-1; D is unresolved. This CDR3 is 15 amino acids long. V lost 0 bases and J lost 0, with 9 bases in between. Germline V CDR1 and CDR2: SGDLS, YYNGEE.